This T cell receptor (beta chain) was captured by sequencing in a study of T cell changes during pregnancy in multiple sclerosis. Germline V gives CDR1 LNHDA, CDR2 SQIVND (reference sequence). The CDR3 length is 15 residues. V was cut by 6 bases and J by 2 bases, with 17 bases left in between. The protocol was immunoSEQ multiplex PCR, while the TCRdb copy is restricted to in-frame clones and leaves out a portion. The sample lists over 10,000 clones, around 89% occurring once. This clonotype was obtained from a female donor in good health, enrolled as a control in a pregnancy study. Sequenced here: CD8+ T cells from peripheral blood mononuclear cells, sampled in the second trimester of pregnancy. The chain joins TRBV19 to TRBJ2-7; tentatively, D is TRBD1 (5 bases). CDR3 DNA: TGTGCCAGTAGCATCCGGAACAGGATAACCTACGAGCAGTACTTC. This sequence encodes CASSIRNRITYEQYF.